The 23 T cell receptor beta chains below come from one sample, sequenced in a study of T-cell memory formation after mild COVID-19. TCRdb fed the 5' RACE reads into MiXCR, producing one record per CDR3 protein. Among 400,000 to 500,000 distinct CDR3 sequences listed, about a sixth were seen once. Sequenced material: PBMCs or a T cell subset sorted from them (not recorded which). The origin of the receptors is a man aged 18-30 years who had mild COVID-19 (a few samples of this study predate the infection). Cell type and time point are not known.

The chain combines TRBV6-6 with TRBJ2-1; D possibly uses TRBD1 or TRBD2 (5 bases each). V was clipped by 7 bases and J by 12 bases, with 16 bases between them. The length of the CDR3 is 12 residues. CDR1 is MNHNY, CDR2 SVGAGI, per germline (reference sequence). The CDR3 here is CASKNMAGTQFF. In DNA form, the CDR3 reads TGTGCCAGCAAAAACATGGCAGGGACGCAGTTCTTC.

This clonotype turned up a few times. V is TRBV12-3 or TRBV12-4 and J is TRBJ2-4, with TRBD1 matching 9 bases. Losses at the gene ends were 5 bases for V and 9 bases for J; bases not matched to a gene: 11. This CDR3 region has 15 residues. The CDR3 here is CASSPGGTGMSIQYF. The CDR3 region has the DNA TGTGCCAGCAGTCCCGGTGGGACAGGGATGAGCATTCAGTACTTC.

The V gene is TRBV19, the J gene TRBJ1-5, with unresolved D. CDR1 is LNHDA and CDR2 is SQIVND in the germline V gene (reference sequence). This CDR3 is built from 13 residues. V lost 10 bases, J lost 5 bases, and 15 bases lay in between. The CDR3 loop reads CATALAPHQPQHF. CDR3 sequence (DNA): TGTGCCACGGCTCTGGCACCTCATCAGCCCCAGCATTTT. Looking up the rest from reference TRBV19 and TRBJ1-5 gives the full variable domain: DGGITQSPKYLFRKEGQNVTLSCEQNLNHDAMYWYRQDPGQGLRLIYYSQIVNDFQKGDIAEGYSVSREKKESFPLTVTSAQKNPTAFYLCATALAPHQPQHFGDGTRLSIL.

The chain has TRBV7-2 and TRBJ2-5, with D perhaps assigned TRBD1 or TRBD2 (5 bases each). This CDR3 spans 18 amino acids. Germline V gene data show CDR1 as SGHTA and CDR2 as FQGNSA. V shed 2 bases and J shed 0 bases, with 19 bases lying between them. The CDR3 region is CASSLKAAVEGYQETQYF. CDR3 coding DNA: TGTGCCAGCAGCTTAAAAGCCGCCGTCGAGGGGTACCAAGAGACCCAGTACTTC. Supplemented by reference TRBV7-2 and TRBJ2-5, the full variable domain reads GAGVSQSPSNKVTEKGKDVELRCDPISGHTALYWYRQSLGQGLEFLIYFQGNSAPDKSGLPSDRFSAERTGGSVSTLTIQRTQQEDSAVYLCASSLKAAVEGYQETQYFGPGTRLLVL.

This clonotype was seen more than once but under ten times. The chain combines TRBV5-1 with TRBJ2-5; TRBD1 agrees at 8 bases. The V gene end was trimmed by 4 bases and the J gene end by 2 bases; junction bases not matched to a gene: 7. Germline V lookup: CDR1 SGHRS, CDR2 YFSETQ. This CDR3 spans 15 amino acids. The CDR3 sequence: CASSVTGGIQETQYF. In DNA form, the CDR3 reads TGCGCCAGCAGCGTTACAGGGGGGATTCAAGAGACCCAGTACTTC.

This clonotype turned up a few times. The genes are TRBV29-1 and TRBJ2-1; TRBD1 agrees at 10 bases. The CDR3 has 14 residues. The germline V gene encodes CDR1 SQVTM and CDR2 ANQGSEA. This CDR3 reads CTGLGQGGYNEQFF. CDR3 bases: TGCACCGGACTAGGACAGGGGGGTTACAATGAGCAGTTCTTC.

The chain combines TRBV12-3 or TRBV12-4 with TRBJ2-5, with D unresolved. Trimming left V 5 bases short and J 5 bases short, with 9 bases between. The CDR3 contains 12 residues. CDR3 sequence reads: CASSARAETQYF. CDR3 bases: TGTGCCAGCAGTGCTAGGGCGGAGACCCAGTACTTC.

This chain links TRBV10-3 with TRBJ2-7; perhaps D is TRBD1 or TRBD2 (5 bases each). Germline V gives CDR1 ENHRY, CDR2 SYGVKD. V was pared by 6 bases and J by 5 bases, with 14 bases between. The CDR3 runs 13 residues. CDR3 nucleotides: TGTGCCATCAGCCGGGACCGGGGCGACGAGCAGTACTTC. It yields the protein CAISRDRGDEQYF.

This clonotype was counted only a few times. This chain uses TRBV7-9 with TRBJ2-5; 8 bases are shared with TRBD2. Germline V gene data show CDR1 as SEHNR and CDR2 as FQNEAQ (reference sequence). Trimming cost V 5 bases and J 7 bases; bases outside gene matches: 15. This CDR3 spans 16 amino acids. Here the CDR3 reads CASSTTVRGAGGTQYF. Written as DNA, the CDR3 is TGTGCCAGCAGCACTACCGTGCGGGGGGCAGGAGGGACCCAGTACTTC.

The chain combines TRBV21-1 with TRBJ2-1. TRBV21-1 represents a pseudogene. The CDR3 is made up of 15 amino acids. CDR3 bases: TGTGCCAGCAGCAGAGACCGGGGCCCCTACAATGAGCAGTTCTTC. Its protein is CASSRDRGPYNEQFF.

This clonotype was detected ten times or more. The chain carries TRBV7-7 and TRBJ2-3; D assignment may be TRBD1 or TRBD2 (6 bases each). The CDR3 has 14 residues. Trimming shortened V by 2 bases and J by 4 bases, and 10 bases separated the two germline ends. Germline V gives CDR1 SSHAT, CDR2 FNYEAQ (reference sequence). CDR3 in amino acids: CASSLNGGADTQYF. CDR3 nucleotide sequence: TGTGCCAGCAGCTTAAACGGGGGCGCAGATACGCAGTATTTT.

There are a few counts of this clonotype. The chain employs TRBV7-3 and TRBJ2-3, with D tentatively TRBD1 (5 bases). The germline V and J ends were trimmed by 2 bases and 0 bases, with 18 bases remaining between them. The CDR3 has 18 residues. Germline V gives CDR1 SGHTA, CDR2 FQGTGA. CDR3 in amino acids: CASSLWVRQSLSTDTQYF. The DNA of the CDR3 is TGTGCCAGCAGCTTATGGGTGAGACAGTCTCTAAGCACAGATACGCAGTATTTT.

The table lists this clonotype with a few counts. V gene TRBV5-1 combines with J gene TRBJ2-5; D remains unclear. Trimming removed 1 base at V and 0 bases at J, with 10 bases between. Germline lookup yields CDR1 SGHRS and CDR2 YFSETQ. There are 15 residues in the CDR3. The CDR3 loop is CASSLNQANQETQYF. The CDR3 nucleotides are TGCGCCAGCAGCTTGAATCAGGCAAACCAAGAGACCCAGTACTTC.

This chain joins TRBV5-6 and TRBJ2-3; the match to TRBD1 covers 8 bases. Germline V lookup: CDR1 SGHDT, CDR2 YYEEEE. V lost 4 bases to trimming and J lost 6 bases; unmatched junction nucleotides: 10. CDR3 length: 15 amino acids. CDR3 sequence: CASSTPGGWEDTQYF. CDR3 nucleotide sequence: TGTGCCAGCAGCACCCCAGGGGGCTGGGAGGATACGCAGTATTTT.

The sample holds a few counts of this clonotype. The V gene is TRBV9, the J gene TRBJ2-2, with 7 bases aligning to TRBD2. The CDR3 runs to 17 residues. The germline V gene has CDR1 SGDLS and CDR2 YYNGEE. Losses at the gene ends were 4 bases for V and 6 bases for J; bases not matched to a gene: 15. This CDR3 reads CASSRSLLGGGAGELFF. The CDR3 nucleotides are TGTGCCAGCAGCCGAAGCCTTCTTGGCGGGGGTGCCGGGGAGCTGTTTTTT. The full variable domain, its missing parts supplied by reference TRBV9 and TRBJ2-2, is DSGVTQTPKHLITATGQRVTLRCSPRSGDLSVYWYQQSLDQGLQFLIQYYNGEERAKGNILERFSAQQFPDLHSELNLSSLELGDSALYFCASSRSLLGGGAGELFFGEGSRLTVL.

Concerning this clonotype itself: Since a much larger clone is just one base distant, this may be a read error. The rearrangement joins TRBV7-6 to TRBJ2-7, with a weak D call TRBD1 (7 bases). Germline V gives CDR1 SGHVS, CDR2 FNYEAQ. The CDR3 spans 13 residues. The CDR3 DNA reads as TGTGACAGCAGCCCGCCAGGGGGGTACGAGCAGTACTTC. Its translation is CDSSPPGGYEQYF.

The chain uses TRBV7-9 and TRBJ1-4, with TRBD1 as a possible D gene (6 bases). V lost 2 bases and J lost 5, with 9 bases in between. Germline V gene data show CDR1 as SEHNR and CDR2 as FQNEAQ (reference sequence). This CDR3 comprises 14 residues. For the CDR3, the DNA is TGTGCCAGCAGCTTAAGACAGGCAAATGAAAAACTGTTTTTT. As protein: CASSLRQANEKLFF.

This clonotype has just a few counts. J is TRBJ2-3 and V is TRBV11-2; 12 bases align to TRBD2. From germline, CDR1 is SGHAT and CDR2 FQNNGV. Germline trimming cut 4 bases from V and 4 bases from J; bases unmatched to any gene: 3. CDR3 length equals 15 residues. The CDR3 region has the DNA TGTGCCAGCAGCTGGGGGACTAGCGGGCCAGATACGCAGTATTTT. Encoded protein: CASSWGTSGPDTQYF.

This clonotype was recorded many times. The V call is TRBV5-4, the J call TRBJ1-2; no definite D call. The germline V and J ends were trimmed by 2 bases and 3 bases, with 8 bases remaining between them. CDR3 length equals 13 residues. From germline, CDR1 is SGHNT and CDR2 YYREEE (reference sequence). CDR3 sequence reads: CASSFGPDYGYTF. The CDR3 DNA follows: TGTGCCAGCAGCTTCGGACCCGACTATGGCTACACCTTC.

V usage is TRBV21-1 and J usage is TRBJ2-7; TRBD1, the D gene given by the table, was not confirmed from the DNA. TRBV21-1 is a recognized pseudogene. The CDR3 sequence is 14 residues long. The CDR3: CARRPCTSGPEQYV. In DNA, the CDR3 is TGTGCCAGGCGCCCATGTACGTCGGGGCCCGAGCAGTACGTC.

This clonotype occurred a few times. The V and J genes are TRBV4-1 and TRBJ2-1; D could derive from TRBD1 or TRBD2 (5 bases each). Per the germline V gene, CDR1 is MGHRA and CDR2 is YSYEKL. V dropped 2 bases and J dropped 8 bases, with 25 bases sitting between them. CDR3 length: 18 amino acids. Here the CDR3 DNA reads TGCGCCAGCAGCCAACTCGGCTCCGGGACGGGCCGGGGATATGAGCAGTTCTTC. Its translation: CASSQLGSGTGRGYEQFF.

This clonotype was observed many times. V usage is TRBV18 and J usage is TRBJ2-5; no definite D call. There are 14 residues in the CDR3. The germline gives CDR1 KGHSH, CDR2 LQKENI. Deletions cut 2 bases from V and 2 bases from J, with 9 bases between. CDR3 protein: CASSPSTAQETQYF. The CDR3 region has the DNA TGTGCCAGCTCACCAAGTACCGCACAAGAGACCCAGTACTTC.

J is TRBJ2-2 and V is TRBV29-1, with D possibly matching TRBD1 (6 bases). Germline V gives CDR1 SQVTM, CDR2 ANQGSEA. Trimming shortened V by 5 bases and J by 0 bases, and 10 bases separated the two germline ends. The CDR3 extends over 14 amino acids. CDR3 sequence: CSVTGLANTGELFF. The CDR3 DNA is TGCAGCGTTACAGGGTTAGCGAACACCGGGGAGCTGTTTTTT.